These T cell receptor beta chains were read from a single sample in a study of Ad26.COV2.S vaccination and SARS-CoV-2 variants. The assay was immunoSEQ multiplex PCR, and TCRdb's table has in-frame clones only and misses some. The sample consists of around 450,000 clones, roughly 90% of them appearing once. This material consisted of peripheral blood, taken in a trial of Ad26.COV2.S vaccine versus placebo. These receptors were obtained from a person between 18 and 65 years old who received the Ad26.COV2.S COVID-19 vaccine or a placebo. The CDR3 runs from the conserved cysteine through the conserved F or W. The order of the fields is CDR3 length, J gene, V gene, CDR3 protein.

length: 16
J: TRBJ1-1
V: TRBV30
CDR3: CAWSPRRAVMNTEAFF

length: 12
J: TRBJ2-5
V: TRBV6-5
CDR3: CASNRGDETQYF

length: 15
J: TRBJ2-4
V: TRBV7-8
CDR3: CASLPGGFGENIQYF

length: 14
J: TRBJ2-2
V: TRBV11-3
CDR3: CASSLWGATGELFF

length: 13
J: TRBJ2-1
V: TRBV29-1
CDR3: CSVELSSYNEQFF

length: 10
J: TRBJ1-2
V: TRBV30
CDR3: CACNHYGYTF

length: 16
J: TRBJ1-2
V: TRBV3-1/TRBV3-2
CDR3: CASSQYAVGVNYGYTF

length: 15
J: TRBJ2-6
V: TRBV27
CDR3: CASSLSSAGANVLTF

length: 16
J: TRBJ2-6
V: TRBV30
CDR3: CAWSPGLYAGANVLTF

length: 17
J: TRBJ1-3
V: TRBV5-1
CDR3: CASSLSSTSSSGNTIYF

length: 14
J: TRBJ2-3
V: TRBV29-1
CDR3: CSAEGQGEADTQYF

length: 16
J: TRBJ1-1
V: TRBV7-9
CDR3: CASSPKATGPNTEAFF

length: 17
J: TRBJ2-1
V: TRBV7-9
CDR3: CASPAYGSSGTYNEQFF

length: 15
J: TRBJ2-7
V: TRBV15
CDR3: CATSRARGPGYEQYF

length: 14
J: TRBJ1-1
V: TRBV21-1
CDR3: CASISGFMDTEAFF

length: 16
J: TRBJ1-2
V: TRBV28
CDR3: CASSSSPGQGRNQHTF

length: 15
J: TRBJ2-7
V: TRBV28
CDR3: CASSTGGWGSYEQYF

length: 13
J: TRBJ2-3
V: TRBV19
CDR3: CASSRGYTDTQYF

length: 15
J: TRBJ2-5
V: TRBV7-9
CDR3: CASSPFATSAKTQYF

length: 12
J: TRBJ2-7
V: TRBV30
CDR3: CAWRGQGYEQYF

length: 14
J: TRBJ2-7
V: TRBV28
CDR3: CASSLVSLVSEQYF

length: 17
J: TRBJ2-7
V: TRBV27
CDR3: CASSLSGQGAFGNEQYF

length: 16
J: TRBJ2-1
V: TRBV2
CDR3: CASLTRLAGDMNEQFF

length: 16
J: TRBJ2-1
V: TRBV27
CDR3: CASSPRLAGTKNEQFF

length: 13
J: TRBJ2-1
V: TRBV12-3/TRBV12-4
CDR3: CASSSLAGGEQFF

length: 15
J: TRBJ2-1
V: TRBV5-1
CDR3: CASSLTGNSYNEQFF

length: 13
J: TRBJ1-2
V: TRBV3-1/TRBV3-2
CDR3: CASSQDRGYGYTF

length: 12
J: TRBJ2-1
V: TRBV29-1
CDR3: CSVGRTRDEQFF

length: 16
J: TRBJ2-1
V: TRBV7-8
CDR3: CASSFRVAGLYNEQFF

length: 15
J: TRBJ1-5
V: TRBV28
CDR3: CASSLVGDSNQPQHF

length: 14
J: TRBJ2-5
V: TRBV30
CDR3: CAWRAGTGRETQYF

length: 15
J: TRBJ2-3
V: TRBV4-1
CDR3: CASSQGTSSTDTQYF

length: 16
J: TRBJ2-1
V: TRBV6-5
CDR3: CASSYRTGSSYNEQFF

length: 14
J: TRBJ2-2
V: TRBV4-3
CDR3: CASSQEVVSGELFF

length: 15
J: TRBJ1-5
V: TRBV28
CDR3: CASSSGQLNYQPQHF

length: 15
J: TRBJ1-5
V: TRBV24-1
CDR3: CATSDNTGYNQPQHF

length: 15
J: TRBJ1-1
V: TRBV11-2
CDR3: CASRIPGTGNTEAFF

length: 13
J: TRBJ2-1
V: TRBV10-3
CDR3: CAISELGYNEQFF

length: 16
J: TRBJ1-2
V: TRBV6-7
CDR3: CASSGWGSTGAKGYTF

length: 13
J: TRBJ2-7
V: TRBV5-6
CDR3: CASSSRDFYEQYF